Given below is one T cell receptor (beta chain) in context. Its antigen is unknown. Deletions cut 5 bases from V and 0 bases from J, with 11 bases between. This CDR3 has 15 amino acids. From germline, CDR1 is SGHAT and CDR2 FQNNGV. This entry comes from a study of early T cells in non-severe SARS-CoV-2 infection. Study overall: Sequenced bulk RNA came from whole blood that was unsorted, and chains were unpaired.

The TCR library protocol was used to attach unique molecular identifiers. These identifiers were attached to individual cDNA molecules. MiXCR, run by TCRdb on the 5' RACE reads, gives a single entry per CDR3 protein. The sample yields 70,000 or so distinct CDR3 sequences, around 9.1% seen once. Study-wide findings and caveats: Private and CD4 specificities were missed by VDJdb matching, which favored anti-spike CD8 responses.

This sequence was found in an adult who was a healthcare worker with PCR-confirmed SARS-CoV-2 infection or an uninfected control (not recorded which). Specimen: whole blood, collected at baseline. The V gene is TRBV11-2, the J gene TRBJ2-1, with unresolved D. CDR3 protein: CASSLTPASYNEQFF. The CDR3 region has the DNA TGTGCCAGCAGCCTTACCCCAGCCTCCTACAATGAGCAGTTCTTC.